This is a list of T cell receptor beta chains from one sample in a study of blood T cell repertoires in COVID-19. Repertoires were generated with immunoSEQ multiplex PCR, while TCRdb's copy carries only in-frame clones and drops some. The table lists 88,000 or so clones, around 79% of them singletons. Sequences were obtained from peripheral blood. These receptors were collected from a human donor in a cohort sampled during active COVID-19. Each CDR3 is given with its conserved first and last residue. The order of the fields is CDR3 protein, CDR3 DNA, D gene, J gene, clone size, V gene. The D gene is left open where the match is weak. Size is stated for part of the rows, as once, few or many counts, or as a class when the clone is expanded.

CDR3aa: CASSMQGSSYEQYF
CDR3nt: TGTGCCAGTAGTATGCAGGGATCGTCCTACGAGCAGTACTTC
d_gene: .
j_gene: TRBJ2-7
abundance: .
v_gene: TRBV19

CDR3aa: CASSELTGSSSYTF
CDR3nt: TGTGCCAGCAGTGAACTAACAGGGAGTAGTAGCTACACCTTC
d_gene: .
j_gene: TRBJ1-2
abundance: .
v_gene: TRBV2

CDR3aa: CASRPGTGGNTEAFF
CDR3nt: TGTGCCAGCAGGCCGGGGACAGGGGGGAACACTGAAGCTTTCTTT
d_gene: TRBD1
j_gene: TRBJ1-1
abundance: .
v_gene: TRBV28

CDR3aa: CASSFRGGRQETQYF
CDR3nt: TGTGCCAGCAGTTTCAGGGGAGGGCGGCAAGAGACCCAGTACTTC
d_gene: .
j_gene: TRBJ2-5
abundance: .
v_gene: TRBV27

CDR3aa: CASSLNRGADTQYF
CDR3nt: TGCGCCAGCAGCTTGAACAGGGGTGCAGATACGCAGTATTTT
d_gene: TRBD1
j_gene: TRBJ2-3
abundance: .
v_gene: TRBV5-1

CDR3aa: CASSLVEDTGELFF
CDR3nt: TGTGCCAGCAGTTTAGTAGAGGACACCGGGGAGCTGTTTTTT
d_gene: .
j_gene: TRBJ2-2
abundance: .
v_gene: TRBV28

CDR3aa: CASNALAGTTYRENTGELFF
CDR3nt: TGTGCCAGTAATGCACTAGCGGGAACCACCTACCGCGAGAACACCGGGGAGCTGTTTTTT
d_gene: TRBD2
j_gene: TRBJ2-2
abundance: .
v_gene: TRBV19

CDR3aa: CASSGDRDYYEQYF
CDR3nt: TGTGCCAGCAGCGGGGACAGGGACTACTACGAGCAGTACTTC
d_gene: TRBD1
j_gene: TRBJ2-7
abundance: .
v_gene: TRBV14

CDR3aa: CASSSPAGTSGYNEQFF
CDR3nt: TGCGCCAGCAGCTCCCCGGCGGGGACTAGCGGGTACAATGAGCAGTTCTTC
d_gene: TRBD2
j_gene: TRBJ2-1
abundance: .
v_gene: TRBV5-1

CDR3aa: CASSLAGSTEAFF
CDR3nt: TGCGCCAGCAGCCTGGCGGGGTCCACTGAAGCTTTCTTT
d_gene: .
j_gene: TRBJ1-1
abundance: .
v_gene: TRBV5-1

CDR3aa: CASSPPRLTSGRSYNEQFF
CDR3nt: TGTGCCAGCTCACCCCCTCGACTGACTAGCGGGAGGTCCTACAATGAGCAGTTCTTC
d_gene: TRBD2
j_gene: TRBJ2-1
abundance: .
v_gene: TRBV18

CDR3aa: CASIKTSLPYEQYF
CDR3nt: TGTGCCAGTATCAAGACTAGCCTCCCCTACGAGCAGTACTTC
d_gene: TRBD2
j_gene: TRBJ2-7
abundance: .
v_gene: TRBV19

CDR3aa: CASSSLWGRNRGGTDTQYF
CDR3nt: TGTGCCAGCAGCTCCTTATGGGGAAGGAACAGGGGGGGCACAGATACGCAGTATTTT
d_gene: TRBD1
j_gene: TRBJ2-3
abundance: many
v_gene: TRBV7-9

CDR3aa: CASTLEGGTDTQYF
CDR3nt: TGTGCCAGCACCCTAGAAGGGGGCACAGATACGCAGTATTTT
d_gene: .
j_gene: TRBJ2-3
abundance: .
v_gene: TRBV7-3

CDR3aa: CASSQGEGSGRNEQFF
CDR3nt: TGTGCCAGCAGCCAAGGGGAAGGTAGCGGGAGAAATGAGCAGTTCTTC
d_gene: TRBD2
j_gene: TRBJ2-1
abundance: .
v_gene: TRBV4-2

CDR3aa: CASSPVRLAGRHEQFF
CDR3nt: TGTGCCAGCAGTCCGGTGCGACTAGCGGGAAGGCATGAGCAGTTCTTC
d_gene: TRBD2
j_gene: TRBJ2-1
abundance: once
v_gene: TRBV6-4

CDR3aa: CASSLAGTSGAYNEQFF
CDR3nt: TGTGCCAGCAGCTTAGCGGGGACTAGCGGGGCCTACAATGAGCAGTTCTTC
d_gene: TRBD2
j_gene: TRBJ2-1
abundance: .
v_gene: TRBV11-2

CDR3aa: CASSERQGQDTQYF
CDR3nt: TGTGCCAGCAGTGAGCGTCAGGGTCAAGATACGCAGTATTTT
d_gene: .
j_gene: TRBJ2-3
abundance: .
v_gene: TRBV6-6

CDR3aa: CASSVSVNTEAFF
CDR3nt: TGTGCCAGCAGCGTAAGCGTGAACACTGAAGCTTTCTTT
d_gene: .
j_gene: TRBJ1-1
abundance: .
v_gene: TRBV9

CDR3aa: CASSLDSGSYEQYF
CDR3nt: TGTGCCAGCAGCTTGGATTCAGGGTCCTACGAGCAGTACTTC
d_gene: .
j_gene: TRBJ2-7
abundance: .
v_gene: TRBV5-4

CDR3aa: CSVEDWGEDTQYF
CDR3nt: TGCAGCGTTGAAGATTGGGGGGAAGATACGCAGTATTTT
d_gene: .
j_gene: TRBJ2-3
abundance: .
v_gene: TRBV29-1

CDR3aa: CASSLSVNQPQHF
CDR3nt: TGTGCCAGCAGCCTCAGCGTTAATCAGCCCCAGCATTTT
d_gene: .
j_gene: TRBJ1-5
abundance: .
v_gene: TRBV28

CDR3aa: CASSYGLAGGITGELFF
CDR3nt: TGTGCCAGCAGTTACGGACTAGCGGGAGGAATCACCGGGGAGCTGTTTTTT
d_gene: TRBD2
j_gene: TRBJ2-2
abundance: few
v_gene: TRBV6-2/TRBV6-3

CDR3aa: CAISVSGSSYNEQFF
CDR3nt: TGTGCCATCAGTGTTAGCGGGAGCTCCTACAATGAGCAGTTCTTC
d_gene: TRBD2
j_gene: TRBJ2-1
abundance: .
v_gene: TRBV10-3

CDR3aa: CASSLGPGGAFSEQYF
CDR3nt: TGTGCCAGCAGCTTGGGACCGGGGGGCGCTTTCAGCGAGCAGTACTTC
d_gene: .
j_gene: TRBJ2-7
abundance: .
v_gene: TRBV7-3

CDR3aa: CASSLRGSAPRGYTF
CDR3nt: TGTGCCAGCAGCCTCCGGGGTTCAGCCCCGCGGGGCTACACCTTC
d_gene: .
j_gene: TRBJ1-2
abundance: .
v_gene: TRBV3-1/TRBV3-2

CDR3aa: CASSSPDRAQPQHF
CDR3nt: TGTGCCAGCAGTTCCCCGGACAGGGCTCAGCCCCAGCATTTT
d_gene: TRBD1
j_gene: TRBJ1-5
abundance: .
v_gene: TRBV28

CDR3aa: CASSPGLDYNEQFF
CDR3nt: TGCGCCAGCAGTCCGGGACTGGACTACAATGAGCAGTTCTTC
d_gene: .
j_gene: TRBJ2-1
abundance: .
v_gene: TRBV10-2

CDR3aa: CASSLGHVGDSGNTIYF
CDR3nt: TGCGCCAGCAGCTTGGGTCACGTTGGAGACTCTGGAAACACCATATATTTT
d_gene: .
j_gene: TRBJ1-3
abundance: .
v_gene: TRBV5-1

CDR3aa: CASSFGPSGSSYEQYF
CDR3nt: TGTGCCAGCAGCTTCGGGCCCTCCGGGAGCTCCTACGAGCAGTACTTC
d_gene: .
j_gene: TRBJ2-7
abundance: .
v_gene: TRBV7-8

CDR3aa: CASSQGTGAGGDTQYF
CDR3nt: TGTGCCAGCAGCCAGGGGACAGGGGCTGGGGGAGATACGCAGTATTTT
d_gene: TRBD1
j_gene: TRBJ2-3
abundance: .
v_gene: TRBV13

CDR3aa: CASSKASTSGRGAPGAQYF
CDR3nt: TGTGCCAGCAGCAAAGCTTCGACTAGCGGGAGGGGGGCCCCGGGTGCGCAGTATTTT
d_gene: TRBD2
j_gene: TRBJ2-3
abundance: .
v_gene: TRBV7-3

CDR3aa: CASSPLIRETQYF
CDR3nt: TGTGCCAGCTCACCCCTTATTCGGGAGACCCAGTACTTC
d_gene: .
j_gene: TRBJ2-5
abundance: .
v_gene: TRBV18

CDR3aa: CASSQFPGREGYEQYF
CDR3nt: TGTGCCAGCAGCCAATTCCCCGGGAGGGAGGGCTACGAGCAGTACTTC
d_gene: TRBD2
j_gene: TRBJ2-7
abundance: .
v_gene: TRBV3-1/TRBV3-2

CDR3aa: CASSAWDRGQFF
CDR3nt: TGTGCCAGTAGTGCGTGGGACAGGGGGCAGTTCTTC
d_gene: TRBD1
j_gene: TRBJ2-1
abundance: .
v_gene: TRBV19

CDR3aa: CASSPDRTRSEQFF
CDR3nt: TGTGCCAGCTCACCCGACCGGACTAGGAGTGAGCAGTTCTTC
d_gene: TRBD2
j_gene: TRBJ2-1
abundance: .
v_gene: TRBV18

CDR3aa: CASSPPGTGFLYEQYF
CDR3nt: TGTGCCAGCTCACCACCGGGGACAGGGTTTTTGTACGAGCAGTACTTC
d_gene: TRBD1
j_gene: TRBJ2-7
abundance: medium-sized
v_gene: TRBV18

CDR3aa: CASSDPGGWADEAFF
CDR3nt: TGTGCCAGCTCTGATCCTGGGGGGTGGGCCGATGAAGCTTTCTTT
d_gene: .
j_gene: TRBJ1-1
abundance: .
v_gene: TRBV18

CDR3aa: CASSPRQTHGYTF
CDR3nt: TGCGCCAGCAGCCCCCGACAGACCCATGGCTACACCTTC
d_gene: .
j_gene: TRBJ1-2
abundance: .
v_gene: TRBV5-1

CDR3aa: CASSGFGQGREETQYF
CDR3nt: TGTGCCAGCAGTGGATTCGGACAGGGAAGGGAGGAGACCCAGTACTTC
d_gene: TRBD1
j_gene: TRBJ2-5
abundance: .
v_gene: TRBV28

CDR3aa: CASEEDYSGNTIYF
CDR3nt: TGTGCCAGTGAGGAGGATTACTCTGGAAACACCATATATTTT
d_gene: .
j_gene: TRBJ1-3
abundance: .
v_gene: TRBV19

CDR3aa: CASSGVLGGDTGELFF
CDR3nt: TGCGCCAGCAGCGGGGTTCTGGGGGGAGACACCGGGGAGCTGTTTTTT
d_gene: .
j_gene: TRBJ2-2
abundance: .
v_gene: TRBV5-1

CDR3aa: CASNSPGVSGGVNNEQFF
CDR3nt: TGTGCCAGCAACTCTCCGGGAGTTAGCGGGGGGGTTAACAATGAGCAGTTCTTC
d_gene: TRBD2
j_gene: TRBJ2-1
abundance: .
v_gene: TRBV28

CDR3aa: CASSWDRGAGELFF
CDR3nt: TGTGCCAGCAGTTGGGACAGGGGCGCCGGGGAGCTGTTTTTT
d_gene: TRBD1
j_gene: TRBJ2-2
abundance: .
v_gene: TRBV5-6

CDR3aa: CASRGDRDHNSPLHF
CDR3nt: TGCGCCAGCAGGGGGGACAGGGACCATAATTCACCCCTCCACTTT
d_gene: TRBD1
j_gene: TRBJ1-6
abundance: .
v_gene: TRBV5-1

CDR3aa: CASSLRTGNQPQHF
CDR3nt: TGTGCCAGCAGCTTACGGACAGGCAATCAGCCCCAGCATTTT
d_gene: .
j_gene: TRBJ1-5
abundance: .
v_gene: TRBV7-2

CDR3aa: CASSSLGTGHQETQYF
CDR3nt: TGTGCCAGCAGTTCGCTGGGGACAGGGCACCAAGAGACCCAGTACTTC
d_gene: TRBD1
j_gene: TRBJ2-5
abundance: .
v_gene: TRBV6-5

CDR3aa: CAISEPSRETQYF
CDR3nt: TGTGCCATCAGTGAGCCAAGTCGGGAGACCCAGTACTTC
d_gene: .
j_gene: TRBJ2-5
abundance: .
v_gene: TRBV10-3

CDR3aa: CATSNLALTGGETQYF
CDR3nt: TGTGCCACCAGCAACTTAGCGTTAACGGGTGGGGAGACCCAGTACTTC
d_gene: .
j_gene: TRBJ2-5
abundance: .
v_gene: TRBV15

CDR3aa: CASSPGGLAGEGYEQFF
CDR3nt: TGTGCCAGCAGCCCGGGGGGACTAGCGGGAGAGGGCTATGAGCAGTTCTTC
d_gene: TRBD2
j_gene: TRBJ2-1
abundance: .
v_gene: TRBV11-3

CDR3aa: CASSWPSGRYNEQFF
CDR3nt: TGTGCCAGCAGCTGGCCTAGCGGGAGGTATAATGAGCAGTTCTTC
d_gene: TRBD2
j_gene: TRBJ2-1
abundance: .
v_gene: TRBV5-4

CDR3aa: CASTRTGDVRYNEQFF
CDR3nt: TGTGCCAGCACCCGGACAGGGGATGTACGGTACAATGAGCAGTTCTTC
d_gene: TRBD1
j_gene: TRBJ2-1
abundance: few
v_gene: TRBV5-5

CDR3aa: CASSLRENDYGYTF
CDR3nt: TGTGCCAGCAGCCTCCGGGAAAATGATTATGGCTACACCTTC
d_gene: .
j_gene: TRBJ1-2
abundance: few
v_gene: TRBV5-6

CDR3aa: CASSLGPEGNEQFF
CDR3nt: TGCGCCAGCAGCTTGGGACCCGAGGGCAATGAGCAGTTCTTC
d_gene: .
j_gene: TRBJ2-1
abundance: .
v_gene: TRBV5-1

CDR3aa: CASSYGGRTDTQYF
CDR3nt: TGTGCCAGCAGTTACGGCGGCCGCACAGATACGCAGTATTTT
d_gene: .
j_gene: TRBJ2-3
abundance: .
v_gene: TRBV6-5

CDR3aa: CASSLSTDSYGYTF
CDR3nt: TGTGCCAGCAGTTTATCGACCGACTCCTATGGCTACACCTTC
d_gene: .
j_gene: TRBJ1-2
abundance: .
v_gene: TRBV28

CDR3aa: CASRVPGQEISPLHF
CDR3nt: TGTGCCAGCAGGGTACCGGGACAGGAAATTTCACCCCTCCACTTT
d_gene: TRBD1
j_gene: TRBJ1-6
abundance: .
v_gene: TRBV2

CDR3aa: CASSLNTGYYGYTF
CDR3nt: TGTGCCAGCAGTTTAAACACAGGGTACTATGGCTACACCTTC
d_gene: .
j_gene: TRBJ1-2
abundance: .
v_gene: TRBV27

CDR3aa: CASSVGRGGDGYTF
CDR3nt: TGTGCCAGCAGCGTAGGTAGAGGGGGCGATGGCTACACCTTC
d_gene: TRBD1
j_gene: TRBJ1-2
abundance: .
v_gene: TRBV9